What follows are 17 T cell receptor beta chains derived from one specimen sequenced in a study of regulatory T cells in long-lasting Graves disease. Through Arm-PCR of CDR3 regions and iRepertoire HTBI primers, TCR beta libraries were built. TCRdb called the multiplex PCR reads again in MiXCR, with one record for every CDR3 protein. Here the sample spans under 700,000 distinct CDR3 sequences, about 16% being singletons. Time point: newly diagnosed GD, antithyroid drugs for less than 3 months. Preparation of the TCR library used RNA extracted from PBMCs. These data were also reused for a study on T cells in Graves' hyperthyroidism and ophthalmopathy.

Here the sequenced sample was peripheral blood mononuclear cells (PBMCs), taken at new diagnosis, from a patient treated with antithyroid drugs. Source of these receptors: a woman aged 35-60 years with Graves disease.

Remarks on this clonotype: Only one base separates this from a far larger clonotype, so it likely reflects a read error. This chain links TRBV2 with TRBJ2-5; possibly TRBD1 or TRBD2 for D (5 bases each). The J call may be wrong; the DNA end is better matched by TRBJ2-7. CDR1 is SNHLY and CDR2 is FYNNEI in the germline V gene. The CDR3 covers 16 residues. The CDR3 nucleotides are TGTGCCAGCAGCCCGAGAGGGATAGGGGCGGCCTACGAGCAGTACTTC. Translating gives CASSPRGIGAAYEQYF.

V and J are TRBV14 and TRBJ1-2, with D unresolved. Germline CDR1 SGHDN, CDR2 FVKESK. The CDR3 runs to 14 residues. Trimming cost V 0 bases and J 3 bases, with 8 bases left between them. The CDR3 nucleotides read TGTGCCAGCAGCCAAGATGGCCAGGACTATGGCTACACCTTC. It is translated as CASSQDGQDYGYTF.

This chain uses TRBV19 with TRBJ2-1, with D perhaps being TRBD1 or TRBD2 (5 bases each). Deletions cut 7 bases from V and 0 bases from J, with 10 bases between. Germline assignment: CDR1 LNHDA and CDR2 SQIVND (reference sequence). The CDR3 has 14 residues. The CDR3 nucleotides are TGTGCCAGTACTGGGGGAAGCTCCTACAATGAGCAGTTCTTC. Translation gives CASTGGSSYNEQFF.

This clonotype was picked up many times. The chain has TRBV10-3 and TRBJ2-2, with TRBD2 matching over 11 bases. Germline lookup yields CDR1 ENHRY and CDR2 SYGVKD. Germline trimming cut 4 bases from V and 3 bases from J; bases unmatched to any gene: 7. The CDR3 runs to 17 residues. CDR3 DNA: TGTGCCATCAGTGGGGGACTAGCGGCCATCTACACCGGGGAGCTGTTTTTT. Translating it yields CAISGGLAAIYTGELFF.

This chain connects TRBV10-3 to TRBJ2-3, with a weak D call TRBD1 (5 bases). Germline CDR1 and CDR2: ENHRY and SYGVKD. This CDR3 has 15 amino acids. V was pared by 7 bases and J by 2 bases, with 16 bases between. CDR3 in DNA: TGTGCCATCAATTCGGACAAAATGAACACAGATACGCAGTATTTT. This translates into CAINSDKMNTDTQYF.

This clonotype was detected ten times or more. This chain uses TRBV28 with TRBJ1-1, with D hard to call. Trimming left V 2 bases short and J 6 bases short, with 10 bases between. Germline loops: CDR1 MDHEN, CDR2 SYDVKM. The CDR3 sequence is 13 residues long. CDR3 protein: CASSLGGLPEAFF. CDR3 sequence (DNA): TGTGCCAGCAGTTTAGGCGGGCTTCCTGAAGCTTTCTTT.

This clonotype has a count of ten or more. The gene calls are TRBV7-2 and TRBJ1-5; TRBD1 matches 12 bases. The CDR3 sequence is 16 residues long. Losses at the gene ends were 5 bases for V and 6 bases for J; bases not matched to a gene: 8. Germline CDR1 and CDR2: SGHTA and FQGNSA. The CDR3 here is CASSIPGTGGSQPQHF. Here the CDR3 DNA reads TGTGCCAGCAGCATCCCCGGGACAGGGGGCAGTCAGCCCCAGCATTTT.

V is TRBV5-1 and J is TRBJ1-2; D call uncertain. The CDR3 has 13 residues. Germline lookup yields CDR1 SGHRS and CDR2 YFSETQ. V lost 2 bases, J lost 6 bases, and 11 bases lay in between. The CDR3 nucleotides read TGCGCCAGCAGCTTAGAGGGCCAGGATGGCTACACCTTC. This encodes CASSLEGQDGYTF. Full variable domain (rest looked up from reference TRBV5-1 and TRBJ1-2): KAGVTQTPRYLIKTRGQQVTLSCSPISGHRSVSWYQQTPGQGLQFLFEYFSETQRNKGNFPGRFSGRQFSNSRSEMNVSTLELGDSALYLCASSLEGQDGYTFGSGTRLTVV.

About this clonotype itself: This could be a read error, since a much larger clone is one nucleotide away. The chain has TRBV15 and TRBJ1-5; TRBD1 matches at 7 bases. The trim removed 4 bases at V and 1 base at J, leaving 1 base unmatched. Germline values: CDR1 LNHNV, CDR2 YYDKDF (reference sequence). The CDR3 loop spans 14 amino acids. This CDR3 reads CATSMTGSNQPQHF. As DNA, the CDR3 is TGTGCCACCAGCATGACAGGGAGCAATCAGCCCCAGCATTTT.

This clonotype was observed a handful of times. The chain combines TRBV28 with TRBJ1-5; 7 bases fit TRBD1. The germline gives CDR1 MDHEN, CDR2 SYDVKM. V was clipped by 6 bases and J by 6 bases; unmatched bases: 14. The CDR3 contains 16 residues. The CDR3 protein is CASSRGRVGGSQPQHF. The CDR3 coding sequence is TGTGCCAGCAGCCGGGGAAGGGTAGGGGGCTCTCAGCCCCAGCATTTT.

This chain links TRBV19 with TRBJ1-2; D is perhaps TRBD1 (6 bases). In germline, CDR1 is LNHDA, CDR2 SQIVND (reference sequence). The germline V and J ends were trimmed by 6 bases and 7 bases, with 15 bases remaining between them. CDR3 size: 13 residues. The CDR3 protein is CASSPDRFSGYTF. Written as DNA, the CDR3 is TGTGCCAGTAGCCCAGACAGGTTCTCTGGCTACACCTTC.

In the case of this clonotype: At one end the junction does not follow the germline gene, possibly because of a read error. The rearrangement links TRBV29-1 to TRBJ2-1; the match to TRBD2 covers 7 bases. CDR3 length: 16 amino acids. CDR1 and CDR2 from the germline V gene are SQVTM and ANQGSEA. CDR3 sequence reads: CGVWASGHITYNEQFF. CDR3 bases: TGCGGCGTTTGGGCTAGCGGTCATATTACCTACAATGAGCAGTTCTTC.

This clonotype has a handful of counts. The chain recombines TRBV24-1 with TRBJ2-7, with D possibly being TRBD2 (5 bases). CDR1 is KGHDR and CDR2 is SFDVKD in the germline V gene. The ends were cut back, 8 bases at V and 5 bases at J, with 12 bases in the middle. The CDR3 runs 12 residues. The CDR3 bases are TGTGCCACCATGGGCTGGGGAGACGAGCAGTACTTC. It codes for CATMGWGDEQYF.

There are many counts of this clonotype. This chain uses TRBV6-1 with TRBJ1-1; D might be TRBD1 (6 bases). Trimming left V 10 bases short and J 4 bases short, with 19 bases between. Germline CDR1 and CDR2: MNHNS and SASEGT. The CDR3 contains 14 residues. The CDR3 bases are TGTGCCACCACCCCTCCGGGGGCGCCCACTGAAGCTTTCTTT. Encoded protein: CATTPPGAPTEAFF.

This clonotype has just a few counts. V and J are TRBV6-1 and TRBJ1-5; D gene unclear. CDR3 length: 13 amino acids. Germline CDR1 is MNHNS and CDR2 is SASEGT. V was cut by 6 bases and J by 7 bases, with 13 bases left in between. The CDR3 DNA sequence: TGTGCCAGCAGCCGGAATAAGGGCCAGCCCCAGCATTTT. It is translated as CASSRNKGQPQHF.

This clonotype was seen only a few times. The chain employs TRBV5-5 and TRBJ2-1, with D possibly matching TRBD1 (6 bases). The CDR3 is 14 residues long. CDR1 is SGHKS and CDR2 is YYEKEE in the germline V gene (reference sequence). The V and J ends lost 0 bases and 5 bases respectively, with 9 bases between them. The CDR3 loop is CASSLGQVNNEQFF. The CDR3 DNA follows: TGTGCCAGCAGCTTGGGACAGGTTAACAATGAGCAGTTCTTC.

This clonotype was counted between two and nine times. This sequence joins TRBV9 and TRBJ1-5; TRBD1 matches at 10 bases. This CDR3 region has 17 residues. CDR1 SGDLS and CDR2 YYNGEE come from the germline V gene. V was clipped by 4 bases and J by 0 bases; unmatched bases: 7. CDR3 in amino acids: CASSPTGGPYSNQPQHF. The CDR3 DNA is TGTGCCAGCAGCCCGACAGGGGGCCCCTATAGCAATCAGCCCCAGCATTTT.